This T cell receptor (beta chain) stems from a study of blood T cells in healthy people across ages. The germline V and J ends were trimmed by 5 bases and 5 bases, with 15 bases remaining between them. Per the germline V gene, CDR1 is DFQATT and CDR2 is SNEGSKA (reference sequence). This CDR3 has 13 amino acids. General study results and limits: A strong correlation was found between TCR beta diversity and the percentage of naive T cells.

Concerning this clonotype itself: Antigen: not known.

Primers used in a second PCR of roughly 7 to 12 cycles were a sample-barcoded 5' primer and a J-beta primer mix. TCRdb passed the 5' RACE reads through MiXCR, listing each CDR3 protein once. The table includes about 770,000 distinct CDR3 sequences, about 42% detected once. The chain employs TRBV20-1 and TRBJ2-5; the D gene is possibly TRBD2 (6 bases). The origin of this receptor is a man aged 55 to 70 in good health. The sequencing input was blood. CDR3 sequence: CSAYPAGQETQYF. DNA for the CDR3: TGCAGTGCTTACCCTGCGGGGCAGGAGACCCAGTACTTC.